The 21 T cell receptor beta chains in this list originate from one sample, sequenced in a study of blood T cell repertoires in COVID-19. TCRdb's table, derived via immunoSEQ multiplex PCR, lists solely in-frame clones and lacks some. The data contain approximately 280,000 clones, approximately 85% of them singletons. Material for sequencing was peripheral blood. The receptors derive from a man aged 50-59 years with active or convalescent COVID-19.

The V gene is TRBV4-1, the J gene TRBJ1-5; 9 positions agree with TRBD1. Germline V gives CDR1 MGHRA, CDR2 YSYEKL. J was trimmed by 4 bases and V by 1 base; bases with no gene match: 14. The CDR3 extends over 19 amino acids. CDR3 bases: TGCGCCAGCAGCCAAGGGGTGAACAGGGGGCTCCAATATAATCAGCCCCAGCATTTT. This encodes CASSQGVNRGLQYNQPQHF.

The V call is TRBV28, the J call TRBJ2-5; the match to TRBD1 covers 9 bases. Trimming at V came to 6 bases and at J to 4 bases, leaving 12 bases not matched to a gene. CDR1 MDHEN and CDR2 SYDVKM come from the germline V gene. CDR3 size: 16 residues. The CDR3 sequence is CASRSPLGQGTETQYF. CDR3 nucleotide sequence: TGTGCCAGCAGAAGCCCCCTCGGACAGGGGACAGAGACCCAGTACTTC.

The chain has TRBV2 and TRBJ1-6; TRBD1 aligns across 9 bases. In germline, CDR1 is SNHLY, CDR2 FYNNEI. The CDR3 sequence is 14 residues long. The J segment lost 9 bases and the V segment lost 7 bases, leaving 7 bases of the junction unmatched. Here the CDR3 DNA reads TGTGCCAGCATTTTGACAGGGGGAGGTTCACCCCTCCACTTT. Translating gives CASILTGGGSPLHF.

V and J are TRBV19 and TRBJ1-5; possible D gene TRBD1, 5 bases. CDR3 size: 15 residues. V was trimmed by 9 bases and J by 2 bases, leaving 17 bases between them. CDR1 and CDR2 from the germline V gene are LNHDA and SQIVND (reference sequence). The CDR3 sequence: CASQQGVLGNQPQHF. DNA of the CDR3: TGTGCCAGCCAACAAGGGGTGCTTGGCAATCAGCCCCAGCATTTT.

J is TRBJ2-5 and V is TRBV6-2 or TRBV6-3; D is undetermined. The CDR3 covers 12 residues. Germline CDR1 reads MNHEY; CDR2 reads SVGEGT. V lost 2 bases and J 2 bases, leaving 3 bases between the germline ends. CDR3 sequence: CASSYQQETQYF. The DNA for the CDR3 is TGTGCCAGCAGTTACCAACAAGAGACCCAGTACTTC.

J is TRBJ1-3 and V is TRBV12-3 or TRBV12-4; D gene uncertain. The CDR3 is made up of 13 amino acids. Trimming cost V 10 bases and J 1 base, with 11 bases left between them. CDR3 DNA: TGTGCCAACCGTAGCCCATCTGGAAACACCATATATTTT. Translation gives CANRSPSGNTIYF.

The rearrangement links TRBV30 to TRBJ1-1; D possibly corresponds to TRBD1 (5 bases). CDR1 and CDR2 (germline): GTSNPN, SVGIG (reference sequence). The ends were cut back, 4 bases at V and 1 base at J, with 10 bases in the middle. The CDR3 has 13 residues. DNA for the CDR3: TGTGCCTGGACAGGGTTGGCGAACACTGAAGCTTTCTTT. This translates into CAWTGLANTEAFF.

The gene calls are TRBV5-1 and TRBJ1-2; the match to TRBD1 covers 7 bases. There are 16 residues in the CDR3. J was trimmed by 0 bases and V by 0 bases; bases with no gene match: 5. CDR1 SGHRS and CDR2 YFSETQ come from the germline V gene. CDR3 DNA: TGCGCCAGCAGCTTGGGGGACAGAAACTCTAACTATGGCTACACCTTC. It encodes CASSLGDRNSNYGYTF.

The V call is TRBV6-2 or TRBV6-3, the J call TRBJ1-5; D not certain. Germline V gene data show CDR1 as MNHEY and CDR2 as SVGEGT. This CDR3 spans 15 amino acids. Trimming removed 2 bases from V and 6 bases from J, with 14 bases in between. This chain's CDR3 is CASSYEGWAGQPQHF. The CDR3 coding sequence is TGTGCCAGCAGTTACGAGGGATGGGCCGGTCAGCCCCAGCATTTT.

The chain has TRBV7-9 and TRBJ1-2; 7 bases are a match to TRBD1. With 5 bases clipped from V and 4 bases from J, the junction kept 10 bases outside the gene matches. CDR3 length equals 15 residues. The V gene's germline CDR1 is SEHNR and CDR2 FQNEAQ (reference sequence). CDR3 bases: TGTGCCAGCAGCATAGGAGGGGGCGCGGGCTATGGCTACACCTTC. Encoded protein: CASSIGGGAGYGYTF.

The rearrangement links TRBV27 to TRBJ2-5, with 12 bases lining up with TRBD2. The V segment lost 0 bases and the J segment 7 bases; nucleotides outside the gene matches: 12. Germline CDR1 reads MNHEY; CDR2 reads SMNVEV (reference sequence). This CDR3 region has 18 residues. CDR3 sequence reads: CASSLSYGLAGGRGTQYF. As DNA, the CDR3 is TGTGCCAGCAGTTTATCCTATGGGCTAGCGGGAGGGCGAGGGACCCAGTACTTC.

The CDR3 DNA follows: TGTGCCAGCAGCTTATTACAGCAAGAGACCCAGTACTTC. This translates into CASSLLQQETQYF. This chain joins TRBV7-2 and TRBJ2-5; unclear D gene. Trimming took 2 bases from V and 2 from J, leaving 6 bases between them. Looked up from germline, CDR1 is SGHTA and CDR2 is FQGNSA. The CDR3 is 13 amino acids.

This sequence joins TRBV5-4 and TRBJ2-3; 9 bases match TRBD2. Trimming took 4 bases from V and 2 from J; bases not matched to a gene: 8. The CDR3 has 16 residues. Germline-derived CDR1 and CDR2 are SGHNT and YYREEE (reference sequence). This chain's CDR3 is CASSPGTSRNTDTQYF. CDR3 sequence (DNA): TGTGCCAGCAGCCCCGGGACTAGCCGCAACACAGATACGCAGTATTTT.

The CDR3 nucleotides read TGTGCCAGCAGCTTCGGAACTAGCGGGACCTACGAGCAGTACTTC. Translating gives CASSFGTSGTYEQYF. J is TRBJ2-7 and V is TRBV11-1; 10 bases are shared with TRBD2. V shed 3 bases and J 2 bases; nucleotides not matched to a gene: 4. CDR3 length: 15 residues. Germline V gives CDR1 SGHAT, CDR2 FQDESV (reference sequence).

This chain connects TRBV12-3 or TRBV12-4 to TRBJ1-2; no definite D call. This CDR3 is 13 amino acids long. V lost 5 bases and J lost 2, with 9 bases in between. The CDR3 reads CASSDSRNYGYTF. CDR3 coding DNA: TGTGCCAGCAGTGATAGCCGCAACTATGGCTACACCTTC.

The chain joins TRBV6-1 to TRBJ2-5; D is possibly TRBD2 (5 bases). The DNA end lines up better with TRBJ2-7; the J call may be wrong. There are 14 residues in the CDR3. Per germline, CDR1 MNHNS and CDR2 SASEGT. This chain's CDR3 is CASSGSTLLYEQYF. The CDR3 nucleotides are TGTGCCAGCTCGGGGAGTACCCTCCTCTACGAGCAGTACTTC.

V usage is TRBV30 and J usage is TRBJ1-1; D ambiguous. The CDR3 is 14 amino acids. Germline loops: CDR1 GTSNPN, CDR2 SVGIG (reference sequence). V was clipped by 0 bases and J by 4 bases, with 12 bases between them. CDR3 bases: TGTGCCTGGAGTGTGACTCACGGAGTCACTGAAGCTTTCTTT. Protein: CAWSVTHGVTEAFF.

This clone was seen a handful of times. This chain links TRBV7-9 with TRBJ1-1; 12 nucleotides align to TRBD1. The CDR3 has 16 amino acids. V dropped 5 bases and J dropped 4; count of bases not matched to a gene: 8. Germline CDR1 is SEHNR and CDR2 is FQNEAQ (reference sequence). CDR3 in DNA: TGTGCCAGCAGCACGGGACAGGGGGCCTGGGTCACTGAAGCTTTCTTT. Translating gives CASSTGQGAWVTEAFF.

V gene TRBV7-8 combines with J gene TRBJ1-2; D possibly corresponds to TRBD1 (5 bases). Germline CDR1 SGHVS, CDR2 FQNEAQ. Trimming removed 6 bases at V and 4 bases at J, with 21 bases between. There are 16 residues in the CDR3. Here the CDR3 DNA reads TGTGCCAGCAGGCCCTCTACTGGGGCGGTTGGCTATGGCTACACCTTC. Protein sequence: CASRPSTGAVGYGYTF.

The V gene is TRBV21-1, the J gene TRBJ1-4; TRBD1, as called in the table, went unchecked against the DNA. TRBV21-1 represents a pseudogene. The CDR3 covers 16 residues. The CDR3 nucleotides read TGTGCCAGCAGCAGGGACAGGGGGCGGGCTAATGAAAAACTGTTTTTT. It codes for CASSRDRGRANEKLFF.

This clone was seen many times. The chain uses TRBV5-4 and TRBJ2-1; 7 bases line up with TRBD2. This CDR3 has 13 residues. The germline V gene has CDR1 SGHNT and CDR2 YYREEE (reference sequence). After removal of 1 base from V and 7 bases from J, the junction contained 2 bases not matched to a gene. The CDR3, as DNA: TGTGCCAGCAGCTTGACTAGCGAAAATGAGCAGTTCTTC. Its translation: CASSLTSENEQFF.